Shown below are 2 T cell receptor beta chains from a single sample sequenced in a study of cytomegalovirus exposure and HLA in healthy donors. The PCR used 60 Vbeta and 13 Jbeta primers. Profiled with immunoSEQ multiplex PCR; TCRdb holds only in-frame clones, not every one. The sample shows 75,000 to 100,000 clones, roughly four fifths of them seen only once. Sequencing was carried out using PBMCs. These receptors were obtained from a man between 35 and 55 years old in good health and CMV-seronegative.

The CDR3 DNA reads TGTGCCAGCAGTGACTCCAGGGGGACGACCCAGTACTTC. Its translation is CASSDSRGTTQYF. This chain links TRBV6-4 with TRBJ2-5; 7 bases are shared with TRBD1. This CDR3 is built from 13 residues. Per germline, CDR1 MRHNA and CDR2 SNTAGT. The V and J ends lost 0 bases and 7 bases, in that order; junction bases with no gene match: 2.

The CDR3: CASRTYATNEKLFF. CDR3 coding DNA: TGTGCCAGTAGAACCTATGCAACTAATGAAAAACTGTTTTTT. This chain links TRBV19 with TRBJ1-4; D call uncertain. The V end lost 6 bases, the J end lost 0 bases, and 8 bases lay between the germline ends. The CDR3 has 14 amino acids. Germline-derived CDR1 and CDR2 are LNHDA and SQIVND (reference sequence).